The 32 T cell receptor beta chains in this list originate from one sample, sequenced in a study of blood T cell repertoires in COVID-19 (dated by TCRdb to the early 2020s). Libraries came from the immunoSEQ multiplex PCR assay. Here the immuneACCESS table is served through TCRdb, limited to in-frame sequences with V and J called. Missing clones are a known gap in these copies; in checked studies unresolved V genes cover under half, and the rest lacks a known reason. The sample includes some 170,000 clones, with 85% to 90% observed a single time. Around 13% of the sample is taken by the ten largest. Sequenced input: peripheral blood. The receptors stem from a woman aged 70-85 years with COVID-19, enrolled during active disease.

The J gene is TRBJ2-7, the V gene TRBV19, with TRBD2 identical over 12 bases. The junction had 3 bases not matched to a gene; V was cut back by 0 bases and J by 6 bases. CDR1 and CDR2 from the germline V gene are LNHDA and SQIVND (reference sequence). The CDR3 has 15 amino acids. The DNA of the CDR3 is TGTGCCAGTAGTATAGAGGGACTAGCGGGCCTCGAGCAGTACTTC. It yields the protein CASSIEGLAGLEQYF.

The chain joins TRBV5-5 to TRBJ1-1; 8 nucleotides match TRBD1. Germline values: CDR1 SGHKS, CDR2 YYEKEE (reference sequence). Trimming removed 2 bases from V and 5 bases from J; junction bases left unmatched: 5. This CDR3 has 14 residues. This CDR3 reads CASSFGRGRTEAFF. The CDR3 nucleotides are TGTGCCAGCAGCTTTGGCAGGGGGCGGACTGAAGCTTTCTTT.

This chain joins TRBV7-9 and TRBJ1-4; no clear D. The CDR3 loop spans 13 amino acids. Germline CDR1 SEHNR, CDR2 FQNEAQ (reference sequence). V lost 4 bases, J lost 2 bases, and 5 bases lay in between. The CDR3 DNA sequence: TGTGCCAGCAGCTCAGTTACTAATGAAAAACTGTTTTTT. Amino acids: CASSSVTNEKLFF.

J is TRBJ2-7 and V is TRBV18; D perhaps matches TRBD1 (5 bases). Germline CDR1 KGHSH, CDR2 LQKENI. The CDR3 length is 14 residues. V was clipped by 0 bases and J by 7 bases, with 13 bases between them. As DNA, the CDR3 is TGTGCCAGCTCACCACCTCTCAGGGTGCGGGAGCAGTACTTC. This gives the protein CASSPPLRVREQYF.

The CDR3 is CASSPIGTASTDTQYF. For the CDR3, the DNA is TGTGCCAGCAGCCCCATAGGGACAGCAAGCACAGATACGCAGTATTTT. This chain links TRBV7-3 with TRBJ2-3; TRBD1 matches 7 bases. Germline CDR1 and CDR2: SGHTA and FQGTGA. There are 16 residues in the CDR3. Unmatched junction bases numbered 8, after V lost 5 bases and J lost 0 bases.

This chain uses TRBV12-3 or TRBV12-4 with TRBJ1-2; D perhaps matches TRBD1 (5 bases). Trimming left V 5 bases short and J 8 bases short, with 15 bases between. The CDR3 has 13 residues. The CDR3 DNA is TGTGCCAGCAGTGCACAGGCTCTAACAGGCTACACCTTC. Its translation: CASSAQALTGYTF.

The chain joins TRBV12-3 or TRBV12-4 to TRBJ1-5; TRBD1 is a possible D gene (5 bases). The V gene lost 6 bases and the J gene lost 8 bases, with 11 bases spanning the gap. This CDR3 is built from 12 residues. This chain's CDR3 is CASSRPGEPQHF. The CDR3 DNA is TGTGCCAGCAGCCGCCCGGGGGAGCCCCAGCATTTT.

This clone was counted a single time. The CDR3 spells CASSMDGGRWGETQYF. CDR3 in DNA: TGTGCCAGTAGTATGGATGGAGGGAGATGGGGAGAGACCCAGTACTTC. The rearrangement uses TRBV19 and TRBJ2-5, with D possibly being TRBD2 (6 bases). Trimming removed 3 bases from V and 4 bases from J, with 18 bases in between. Germline CDR1 and CDR2: LNHDA and SQIVND (reference sequence). The CDR3 is made up of 16 amino acids.

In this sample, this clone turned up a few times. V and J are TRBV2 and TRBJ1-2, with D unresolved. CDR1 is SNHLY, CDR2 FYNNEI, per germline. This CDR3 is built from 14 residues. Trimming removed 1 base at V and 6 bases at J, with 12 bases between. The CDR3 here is CASSEEGGGHGYTF. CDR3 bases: TGTGCCAGCAGTGAAGAAGGCGGCGGTCATGGCTACACCTTC. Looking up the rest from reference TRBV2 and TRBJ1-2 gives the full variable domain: EPEVTQTPSHQVTQMGQEVILRCVPISNHLYFYWYRQILGQKVEFLVSFYNNEISEKSEIFDDQFSVERPDGSNFTLKIRSTKLEDSAMYFCASSEEGGGHGYTFGSGTRLTVV.

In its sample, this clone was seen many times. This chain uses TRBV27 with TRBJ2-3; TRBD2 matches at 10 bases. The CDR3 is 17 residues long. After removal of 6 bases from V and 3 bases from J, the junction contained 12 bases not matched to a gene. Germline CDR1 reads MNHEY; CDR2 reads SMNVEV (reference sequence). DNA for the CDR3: TGTGCCAGCAGCCCGTGGACTAGCGGAGGGTTGACAGATACGCAGTATTTT. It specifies CASSPWTSGGLTDTQYF.

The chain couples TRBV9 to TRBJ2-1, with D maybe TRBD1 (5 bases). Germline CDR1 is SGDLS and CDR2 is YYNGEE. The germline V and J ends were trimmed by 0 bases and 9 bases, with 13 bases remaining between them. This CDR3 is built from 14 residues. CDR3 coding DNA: TGTGCCAGCAGCGTAGCCCCCCTCGACAGTGAGCAGTTCTTC. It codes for CASSVAPLDSEQFF. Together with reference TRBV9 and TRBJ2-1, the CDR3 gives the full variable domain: DSGVTQTPKHLITATGQRVTLRCSPRSGDLSVYWYQQSLDQGLQFLIQYYNGEERAKGNILERFSAQQFPDLHSELNLSSLELGDSALYFCASSVAPLDSEQFFGPGTRLTVL.

The CDR3 reads CASSSGKVGEQYF. CDR3 sequence (DNA): TGTGCCAGCAGCTCCGGGAAGGTTGGCGAGCAGTACTTC. This sequence joins TRBV12-3 or TRBV12-4 and TRBJ2-7; tentative D call: TRBD2 (5 bases). V was trimmed by 6 bases and J by 6 bases, leaving 15 bases between them. CDR3 length equals 13 residues.

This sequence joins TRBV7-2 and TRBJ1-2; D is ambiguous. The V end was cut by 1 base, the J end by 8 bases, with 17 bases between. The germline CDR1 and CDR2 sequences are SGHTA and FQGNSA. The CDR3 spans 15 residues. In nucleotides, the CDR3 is TGTGCCAGCAGCTTAGGGAGTGGTCGGGGAGGAGGCTACACCTTC. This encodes CASSLGSGRGGGYTF.

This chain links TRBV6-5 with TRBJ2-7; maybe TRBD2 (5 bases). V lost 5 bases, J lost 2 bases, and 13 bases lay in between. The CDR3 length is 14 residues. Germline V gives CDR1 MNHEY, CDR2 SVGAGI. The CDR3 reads CASSPLARTYEQYF. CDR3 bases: TGTGCCAGCAGTCCCTTAGCGAGGACCTACGAGCAGTACTTC.

The CDR3 DNA reads TGTGCCAGTAGTACAGGGGTCGGACGCACTGAAGCTTTCTTT. This sequence encodes CASSTGVGRTEAFF. This chain connects TRBV19 to TRBJ1-1, with D perhaps matching TRBD1 (6 bases). This CDR3 region has 14 residues. Germline CDR1 is LNHDA and CDR2 is SQIVND (reference sequence). Deletions cut 4 bases from V and 4 bases from J, with 13 bases between.

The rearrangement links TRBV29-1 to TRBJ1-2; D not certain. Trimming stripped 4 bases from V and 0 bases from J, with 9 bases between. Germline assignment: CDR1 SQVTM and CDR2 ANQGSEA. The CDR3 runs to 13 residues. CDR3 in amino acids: CSVGETTNYGYTF. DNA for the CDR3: TGCAGCGTTGGAGAGACAACTAACTATGGCTACACCTTC.

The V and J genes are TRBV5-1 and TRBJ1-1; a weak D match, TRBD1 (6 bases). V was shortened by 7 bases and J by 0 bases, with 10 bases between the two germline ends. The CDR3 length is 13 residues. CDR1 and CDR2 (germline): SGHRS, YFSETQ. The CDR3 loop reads CASWGQMNTEAFF. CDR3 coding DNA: TGCGCCAGCTGGGGACAAATGAACACTGAAGCTTTCTTT.

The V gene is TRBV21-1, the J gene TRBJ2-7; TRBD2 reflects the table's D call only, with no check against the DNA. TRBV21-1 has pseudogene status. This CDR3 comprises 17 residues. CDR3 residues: CASSKAPAGVPTYEQYF. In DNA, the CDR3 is TGTGCCAGCAGCAAAGCACCAGCGGGAGTTCCGACCTACGAGCAGTACTTC.

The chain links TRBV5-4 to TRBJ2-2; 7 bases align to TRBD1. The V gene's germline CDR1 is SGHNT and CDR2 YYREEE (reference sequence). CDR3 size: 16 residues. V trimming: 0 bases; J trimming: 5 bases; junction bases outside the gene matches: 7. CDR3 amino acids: CASSLEGGGQTGELFF. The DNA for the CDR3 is TGTGCCAGCAGCTTGGAAGGGGGCGGGCAAACCGGGGAGCTGTTTTTT.

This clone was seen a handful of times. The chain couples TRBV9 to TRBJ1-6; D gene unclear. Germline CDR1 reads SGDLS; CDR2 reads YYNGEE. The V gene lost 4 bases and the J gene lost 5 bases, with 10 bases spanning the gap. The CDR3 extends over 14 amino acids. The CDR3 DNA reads TGTGCCAGCAGCCCCCCGGGGAATAATTCACCCCTCCACTTT. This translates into CASSPPGNNSPLHF.

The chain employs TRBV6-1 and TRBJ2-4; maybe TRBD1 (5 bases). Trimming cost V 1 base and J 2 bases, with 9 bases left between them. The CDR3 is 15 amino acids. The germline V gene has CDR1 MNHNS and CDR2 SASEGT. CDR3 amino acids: CASSEGRVPKNIQYF. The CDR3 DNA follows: TGTGCCAGCAGTGAAGGCAGGGTCCCCAAAAACATTCAGTACTTC.

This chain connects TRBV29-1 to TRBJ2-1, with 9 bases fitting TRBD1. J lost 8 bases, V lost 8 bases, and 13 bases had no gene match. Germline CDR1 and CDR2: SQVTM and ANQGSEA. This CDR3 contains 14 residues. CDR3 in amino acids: CSTQRRTGADEQFF. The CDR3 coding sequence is TGCAGCACACAAAGGAGGACAGGGGCGGATGAGCAGTTCTTC.

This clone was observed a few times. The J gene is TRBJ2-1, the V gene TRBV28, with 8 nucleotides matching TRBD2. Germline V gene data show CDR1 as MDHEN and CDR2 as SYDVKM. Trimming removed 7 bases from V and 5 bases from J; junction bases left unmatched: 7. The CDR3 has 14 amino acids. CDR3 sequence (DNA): TGTGCCAGCAACCAGCGGGGGCCCCACAATGAGCAGTTCTTC. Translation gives CASNQRGPHNEQFF.

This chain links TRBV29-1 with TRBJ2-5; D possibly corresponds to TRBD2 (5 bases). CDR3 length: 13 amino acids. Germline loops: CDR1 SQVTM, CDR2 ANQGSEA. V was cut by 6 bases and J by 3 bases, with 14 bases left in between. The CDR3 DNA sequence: TGCAGCGTAGCGGTACAGACTAAAGAGACCCAGTACTTC. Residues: CSVAVQTKETQYF.

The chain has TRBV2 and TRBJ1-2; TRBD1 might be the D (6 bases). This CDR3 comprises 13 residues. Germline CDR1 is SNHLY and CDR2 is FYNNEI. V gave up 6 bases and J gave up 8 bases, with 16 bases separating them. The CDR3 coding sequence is TGTGCCAGCAGAAGCTTACAGGGTTTAGGCTACACCTTC. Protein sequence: CASRSLQGLGYTF.

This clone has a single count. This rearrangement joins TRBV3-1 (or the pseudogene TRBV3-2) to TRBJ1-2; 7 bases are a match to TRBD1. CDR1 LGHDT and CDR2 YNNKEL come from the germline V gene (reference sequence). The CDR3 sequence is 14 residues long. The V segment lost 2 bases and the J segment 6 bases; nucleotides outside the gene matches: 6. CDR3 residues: CASSQRQGIHGYTF. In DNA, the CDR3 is TGTGCCAGCAGCCAAAGACAGGGTATCCATGGCTACACCTTC.

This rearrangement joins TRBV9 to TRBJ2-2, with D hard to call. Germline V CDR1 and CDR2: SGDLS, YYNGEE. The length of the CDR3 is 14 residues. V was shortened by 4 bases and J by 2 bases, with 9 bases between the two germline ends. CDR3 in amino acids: CASSSRLNTGELFF. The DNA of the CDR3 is TGTGCCAGCAGCTCGAGACTCAACACCGGGGAGCTGTTTTTT. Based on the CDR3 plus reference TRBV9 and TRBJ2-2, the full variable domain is DSGVTQTPKHLITATGQRVTLRCSPRSGDLSVYWYQQSLDQGLQFLIQYYNGEERAKGNILERFSAQQFPDLHSELNLSSLELGDSALYFCASSSRLNTGELFFGEGSRLTVL.

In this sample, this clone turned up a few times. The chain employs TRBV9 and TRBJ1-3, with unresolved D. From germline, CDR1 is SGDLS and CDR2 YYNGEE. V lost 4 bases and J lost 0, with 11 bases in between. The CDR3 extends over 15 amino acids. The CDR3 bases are TGTGCCAGCAGCTTTCAAGGGAGCTCTGGAAACACCATATATTTT. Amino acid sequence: CASSFQGSSGNTIYF.

This chain's CDR3 is CATSRERTVNTEAFF. The DNA for the CDR3 is TGTGCCACCAGCAGAGAACGGACAGTGAACACTGAAGCTTTCTTT. This sequence joins TRBV15 and TRBJ1-1, with D perhaps TRBD1 (6 bases). CDR3 length: 15 residues. CDR1 is LNHNV and CDR2 is YYDKDF in the germline V gene (reference sequence). With 0 bases removed from V and 0 bases from J, the gap between germline ends came to 8 bases.

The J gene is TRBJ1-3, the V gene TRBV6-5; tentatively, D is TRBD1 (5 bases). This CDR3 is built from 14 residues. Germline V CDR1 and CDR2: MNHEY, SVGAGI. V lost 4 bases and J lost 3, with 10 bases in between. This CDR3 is CASSSGQSGNTIYF. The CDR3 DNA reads TGTGCCAGCAGTTCAGGACAAAGTGGAAACACCATATATTTT.

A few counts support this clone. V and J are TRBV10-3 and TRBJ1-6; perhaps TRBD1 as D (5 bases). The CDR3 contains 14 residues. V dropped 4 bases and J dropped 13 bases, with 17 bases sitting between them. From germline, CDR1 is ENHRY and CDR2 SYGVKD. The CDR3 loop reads CAISVRGLKSPLHF. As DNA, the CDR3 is TGTGCCATCAGTGTTAGGGGACTAAAGTCGCCCCTCCACTTT.

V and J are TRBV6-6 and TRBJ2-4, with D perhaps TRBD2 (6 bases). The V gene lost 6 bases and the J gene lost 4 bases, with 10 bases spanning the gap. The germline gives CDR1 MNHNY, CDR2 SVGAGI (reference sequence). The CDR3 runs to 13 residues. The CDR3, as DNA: TGTGCCAGCAGCGCGGGACTGAAAAACATTCAGTACTTC. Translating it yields CASSAGLKNIQYF.